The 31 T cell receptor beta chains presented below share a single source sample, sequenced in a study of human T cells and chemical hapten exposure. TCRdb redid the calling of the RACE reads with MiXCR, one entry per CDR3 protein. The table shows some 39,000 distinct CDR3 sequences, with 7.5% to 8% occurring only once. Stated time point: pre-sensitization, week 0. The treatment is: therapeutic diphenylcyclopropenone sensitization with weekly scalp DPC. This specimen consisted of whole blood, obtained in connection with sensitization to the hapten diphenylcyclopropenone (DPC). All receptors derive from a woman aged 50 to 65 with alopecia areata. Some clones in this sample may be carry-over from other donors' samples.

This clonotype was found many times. DNA for the CDR3: TGTGCCAGCAGTTCTTGGACTAGCGGGAGGGGGAATGAGCAGTTCTTC. Encoded protein: CASSSWTSGRGNEQFF. The rearrangement joins TRBV6-2 or TRBV6-3 to TRBJ2-1, with 15 bases identical to TRBD2. This CDR3 region has 16 residues. Germline trimming cut 4 bases from V and 7 bases from J; bases unmatched to any gene: 5. Germline V gene data show CDR1 as MNHEY and CDR2 as SVGEGT.

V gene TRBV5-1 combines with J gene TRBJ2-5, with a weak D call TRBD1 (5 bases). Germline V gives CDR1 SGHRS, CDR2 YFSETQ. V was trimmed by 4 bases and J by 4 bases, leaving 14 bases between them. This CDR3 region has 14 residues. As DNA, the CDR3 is TGCGCCAGCAGCCCCAAGTCAGGGCGAGAGACCCAGTACTTC. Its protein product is CASSPKSGRETQYF.

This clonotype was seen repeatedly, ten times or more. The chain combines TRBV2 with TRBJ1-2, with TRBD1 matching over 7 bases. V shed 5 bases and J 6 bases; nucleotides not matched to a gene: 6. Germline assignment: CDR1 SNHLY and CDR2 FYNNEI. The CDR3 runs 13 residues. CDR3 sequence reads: CASSPAGGDGYTF. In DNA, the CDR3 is TGTGCCAGCAGTCCTGCAGGGGGAGATGGCTACACCTTC.

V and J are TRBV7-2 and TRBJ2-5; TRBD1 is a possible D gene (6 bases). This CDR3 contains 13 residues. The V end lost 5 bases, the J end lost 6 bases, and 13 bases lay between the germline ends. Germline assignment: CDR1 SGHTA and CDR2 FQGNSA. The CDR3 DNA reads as TGTGCCAGCAGCCCCGTGGGGGCGCAGACCCAGTACTTC. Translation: CASSPVGAQTQYF.

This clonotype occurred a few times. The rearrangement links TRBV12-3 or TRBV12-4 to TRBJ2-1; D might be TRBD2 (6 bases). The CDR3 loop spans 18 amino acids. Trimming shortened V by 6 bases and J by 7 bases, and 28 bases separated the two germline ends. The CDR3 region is CASSSGTLSSAGLNEQFF. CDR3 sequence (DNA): TGTGCCAGCAGCTCCGGGACCCTTTCATCGGCGGGGTTAAATGAGCAGTTCTTC.

The DNA for the CDR3 is TGCAGCGTTGACAGGGAGGCTGGCTACACCTTC. Protein product: CSVDREAGYTF. The chain recombines TRBV29-1 with TRBJ1-2, with D possibly TRBD1 on 5 matching bases. Germline CDR1 reads SQVTM; CDR2 reads ANQGSEA. The CDR3 has 11 residues. Trimming removed 3 bases from V and 7 bases from J, with 9 bases in between.

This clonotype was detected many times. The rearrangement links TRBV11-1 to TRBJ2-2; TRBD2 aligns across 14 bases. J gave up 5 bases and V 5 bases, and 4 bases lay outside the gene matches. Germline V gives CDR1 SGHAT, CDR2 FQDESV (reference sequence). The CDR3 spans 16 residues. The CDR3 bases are TGTGCCAGCAGCCCGGGACTAGCGGGAGTAACCGGGGAGCTGTTTTTT. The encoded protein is CASSPGLAGVTGELFF.

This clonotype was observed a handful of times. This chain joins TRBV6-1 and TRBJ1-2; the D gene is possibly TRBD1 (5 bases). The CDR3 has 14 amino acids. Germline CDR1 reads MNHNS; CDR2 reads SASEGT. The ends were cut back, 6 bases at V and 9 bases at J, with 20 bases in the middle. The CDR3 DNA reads TGTGCCAGCAGACCCAGTAGAACAGGACGTAGCTACACCTTC. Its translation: CASRPSRTGRSYTF.

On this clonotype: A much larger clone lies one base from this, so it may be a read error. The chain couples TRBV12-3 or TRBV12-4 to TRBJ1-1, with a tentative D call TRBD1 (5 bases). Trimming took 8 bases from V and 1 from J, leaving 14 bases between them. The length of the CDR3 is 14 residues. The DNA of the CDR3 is TGTGCCAGCTCCTCCAGGGACCCGAACACTGAAGCTTTCTTT. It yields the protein CASSSRDPNTEAFF.

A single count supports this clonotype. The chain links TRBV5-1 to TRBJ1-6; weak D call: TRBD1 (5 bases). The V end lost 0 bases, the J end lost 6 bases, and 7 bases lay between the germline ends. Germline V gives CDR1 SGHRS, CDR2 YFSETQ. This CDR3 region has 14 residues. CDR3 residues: CASSLGQLNSPLHF. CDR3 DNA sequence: TGCGCCAGCAGCTTGGGACAGCTTAATTCACCCCTCCACTTT. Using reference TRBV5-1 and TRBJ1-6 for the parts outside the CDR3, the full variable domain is KAGVTQTPRYLIKTRGQQVTLSCSPISGHRSVSWYQQTPGQGLQFLFEYFSETQRNKGNFPGRFSGRQFSNSRSEMNVSTLELGDSALYLCASSLGQLNSPLHFGNGTRLTVT.

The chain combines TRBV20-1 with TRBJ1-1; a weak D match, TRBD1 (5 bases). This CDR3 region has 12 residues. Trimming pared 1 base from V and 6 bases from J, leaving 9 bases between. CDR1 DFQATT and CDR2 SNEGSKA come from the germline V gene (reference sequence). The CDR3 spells CSARAARAEAFF. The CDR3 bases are TGCAGTGCTAGAGCGGCCAGGGCTGAAGCTTTCTTT.

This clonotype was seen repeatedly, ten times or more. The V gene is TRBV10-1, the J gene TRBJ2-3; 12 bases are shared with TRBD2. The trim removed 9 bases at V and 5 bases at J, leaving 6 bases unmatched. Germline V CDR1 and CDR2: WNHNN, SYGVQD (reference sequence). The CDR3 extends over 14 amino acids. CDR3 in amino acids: CASAQGLAGDTQYF. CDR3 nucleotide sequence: TGCGCCAGTGCCCAGGGACTAGCGGGAGATACGCAGTATTTT.

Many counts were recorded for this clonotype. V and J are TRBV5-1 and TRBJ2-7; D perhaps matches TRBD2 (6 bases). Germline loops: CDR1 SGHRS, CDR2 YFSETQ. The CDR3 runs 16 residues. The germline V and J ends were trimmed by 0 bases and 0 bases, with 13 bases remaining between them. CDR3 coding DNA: TGCGCCAGCAGCTTGGCCCCGGCGGGGAGCTCCTACGAGCAGTACTTC. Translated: CASSLAPAGSSYEQYF. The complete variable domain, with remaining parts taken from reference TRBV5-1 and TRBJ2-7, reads KAGVTQTPRYLIKTRGQQVTLSCSPISGHRSVSWYQQTPGQGLQFLFEYFSETQRNKGNFPGRFSGRQFSNSRSEMNVSTLELGDSALYLCASSLAPAGSSYEQYFGPGTRLTVT.

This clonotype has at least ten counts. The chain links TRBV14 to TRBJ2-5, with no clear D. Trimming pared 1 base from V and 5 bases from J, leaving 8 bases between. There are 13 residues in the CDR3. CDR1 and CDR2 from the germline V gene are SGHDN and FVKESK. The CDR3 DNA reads TGTGCCAGCAGCCAAGCCTTGTTCGAGACCCAGTACTTC. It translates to CASSQALFETQYF.

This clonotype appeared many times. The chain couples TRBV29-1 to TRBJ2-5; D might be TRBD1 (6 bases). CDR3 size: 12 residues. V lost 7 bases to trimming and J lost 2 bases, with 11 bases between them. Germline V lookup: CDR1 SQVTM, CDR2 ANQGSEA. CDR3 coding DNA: TGCAGCGGTACCGGACAGCAAGAGACCCAGTACTTC. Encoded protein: CSGTGQQETQYF. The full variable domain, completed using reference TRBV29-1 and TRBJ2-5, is SAVISQKPSRDICQRGTSLTIQCQVDSQVTMMFWYRQQPGQSLTLIATANQGSEATYESGFVIDKFPISRPNLTFSTLTVSNMSPEDSSIYLCSGTGQQETQYFGPGTRLLVL.

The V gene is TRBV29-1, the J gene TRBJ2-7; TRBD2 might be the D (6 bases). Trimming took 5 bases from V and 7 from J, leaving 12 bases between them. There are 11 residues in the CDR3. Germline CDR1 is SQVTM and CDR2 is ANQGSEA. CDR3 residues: CSVSSAGEQYF. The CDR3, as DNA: TGCAGCGTTTCGTCCGCGGGGGAGCAGTACTTC.

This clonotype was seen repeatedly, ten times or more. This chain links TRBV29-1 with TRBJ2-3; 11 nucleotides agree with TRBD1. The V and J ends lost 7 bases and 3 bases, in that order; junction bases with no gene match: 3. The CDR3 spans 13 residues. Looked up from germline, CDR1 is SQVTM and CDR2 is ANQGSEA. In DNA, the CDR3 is TGCAGCGGGGGACAGGGGGGTACAGATACGCAGTATTTT. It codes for CSGGQGGTDTQYF.

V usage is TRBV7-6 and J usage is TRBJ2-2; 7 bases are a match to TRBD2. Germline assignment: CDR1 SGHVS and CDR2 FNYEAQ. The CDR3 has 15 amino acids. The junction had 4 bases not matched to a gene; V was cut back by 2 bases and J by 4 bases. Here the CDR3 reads CASSLRAGTTGELFF. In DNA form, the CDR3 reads TGTGCCAGCAGCTTACGAGCGGGGACCACCGGGGAGCTGTTTTTT.

DNA of the CDR3: TGCAGCGTTGTGGAGGGGACGGTTCCCTACGAGCAGTACTTC. Residues: CSVVEGTVPYEQYF. The gene calls are TRBV29-1 and TRBJ2-7; the D gene is possibly TRBD2 (6 bases). Germline V CDR1 and CDR2: SQVTM, ANQGSEA. The CDR3 sequence is 14 residues long. V lost 4 bases, J lost 2 bases, and 15 bases lay in between.

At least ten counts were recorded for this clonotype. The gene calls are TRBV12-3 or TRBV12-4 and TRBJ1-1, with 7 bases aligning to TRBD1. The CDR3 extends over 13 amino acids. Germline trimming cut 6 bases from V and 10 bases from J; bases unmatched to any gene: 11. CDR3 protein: CASSHRQGLGAFF. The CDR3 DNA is TGTGCCAGCAGCCATAGACAGGGATTGGGAGCTTTCTTT.

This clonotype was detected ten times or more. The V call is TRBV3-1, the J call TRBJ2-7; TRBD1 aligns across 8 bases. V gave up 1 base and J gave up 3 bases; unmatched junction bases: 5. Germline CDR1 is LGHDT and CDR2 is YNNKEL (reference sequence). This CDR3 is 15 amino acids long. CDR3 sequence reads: CASSQVPGQGYEQYF. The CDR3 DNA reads TGTGCCAGCAGCCAAGTTCCAGGACAGGGCTACGAGCAGTACTTC.

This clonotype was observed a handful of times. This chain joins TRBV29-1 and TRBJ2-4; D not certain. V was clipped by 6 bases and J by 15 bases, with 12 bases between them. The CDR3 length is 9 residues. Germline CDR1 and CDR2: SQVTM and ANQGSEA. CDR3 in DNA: TGCAGCGTCTCCCCGGGCATGTACTTC. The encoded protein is CSVSPGMYF.

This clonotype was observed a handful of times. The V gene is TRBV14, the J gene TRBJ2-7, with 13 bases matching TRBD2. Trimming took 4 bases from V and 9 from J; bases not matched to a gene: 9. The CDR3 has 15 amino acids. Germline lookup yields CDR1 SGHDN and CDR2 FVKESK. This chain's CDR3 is CASSRLAGGSYGQYF. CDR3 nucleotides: TGTGCCAGCAGCCGACTAGCGGGAGGCTCCTATGGGCAGTACTTC.

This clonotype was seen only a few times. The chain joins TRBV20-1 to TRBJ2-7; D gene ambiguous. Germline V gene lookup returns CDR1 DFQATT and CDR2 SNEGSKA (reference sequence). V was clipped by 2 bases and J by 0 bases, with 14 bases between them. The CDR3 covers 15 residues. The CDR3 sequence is CSARSRRASSYEQYF. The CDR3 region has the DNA TGCAGTGCTAGAAGCCGGCGTGCTAGCTCCTACGAGCAGTACTTC.

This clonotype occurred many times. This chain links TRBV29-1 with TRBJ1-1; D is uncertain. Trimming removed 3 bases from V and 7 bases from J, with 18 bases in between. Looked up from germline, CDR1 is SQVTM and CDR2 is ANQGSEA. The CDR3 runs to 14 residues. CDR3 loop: CSVDGTVRASEAFF. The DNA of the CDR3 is TGCAGCGTTGATGGTACCGTTCGGGCTAGTGAAGCTTTCTTT.

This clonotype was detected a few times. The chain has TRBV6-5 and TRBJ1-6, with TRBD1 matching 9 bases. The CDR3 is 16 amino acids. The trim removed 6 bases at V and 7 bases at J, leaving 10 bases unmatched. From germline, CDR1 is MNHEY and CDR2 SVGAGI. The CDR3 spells CASRRTGTGRNSPLHF. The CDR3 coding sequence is TGTGCCAGCAGGCGTACCGGGACAGGGAGGAATTCACCCCTCCACTTT.

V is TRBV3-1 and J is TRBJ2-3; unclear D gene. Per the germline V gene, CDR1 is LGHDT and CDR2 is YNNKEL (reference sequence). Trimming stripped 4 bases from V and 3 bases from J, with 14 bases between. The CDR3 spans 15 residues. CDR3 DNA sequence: TGTGCCAGCAGCCCACTGGGCCTCACAACAGATACGCAGTATTTT. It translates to CASSPLGLTTDTQYF.

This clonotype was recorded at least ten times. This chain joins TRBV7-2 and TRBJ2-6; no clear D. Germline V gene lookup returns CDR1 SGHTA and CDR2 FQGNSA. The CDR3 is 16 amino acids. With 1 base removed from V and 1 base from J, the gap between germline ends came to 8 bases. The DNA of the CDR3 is TGTGCCAGCAGCTTAGAGGGTGCTTCTGGGGCCAACGTCCTGACTTTC. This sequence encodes CASSLEGASGANVLTF.

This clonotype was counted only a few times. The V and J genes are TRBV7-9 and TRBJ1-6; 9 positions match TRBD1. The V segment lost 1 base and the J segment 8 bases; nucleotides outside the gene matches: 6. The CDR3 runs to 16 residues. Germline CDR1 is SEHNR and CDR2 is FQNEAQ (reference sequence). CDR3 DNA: TGTGCCAGCAGCTTAGTAGCGGGACAGGGAGATTCACCCCTCCACTTT. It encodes CASSLVAGQGDSPLHF. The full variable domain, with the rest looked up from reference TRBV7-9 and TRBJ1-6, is DTGVSQNPRHKITKRGQNVTFRCDPISEHNRLYWYRQTLGQGPEFLTYFQNEAQLEKSRLLSDRFSAERPKGSFSTLEIQRTEQGDSAMYLCASSLVAGQGDSPLHFGNGTRLTVT.

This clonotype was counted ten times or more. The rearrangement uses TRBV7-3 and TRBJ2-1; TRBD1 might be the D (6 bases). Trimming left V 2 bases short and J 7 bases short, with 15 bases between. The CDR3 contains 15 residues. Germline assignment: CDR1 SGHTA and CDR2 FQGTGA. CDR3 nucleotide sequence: TGTGCCAGCAGCTTAGGCTTTGCGAGGGGGAATGAGCAGTTCTTC. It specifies CASSLGFARGNEQFF.

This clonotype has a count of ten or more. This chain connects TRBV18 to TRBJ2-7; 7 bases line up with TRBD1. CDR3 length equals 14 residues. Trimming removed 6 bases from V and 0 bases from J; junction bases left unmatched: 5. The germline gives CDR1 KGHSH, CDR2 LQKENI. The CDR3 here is CASSPDRNSYEQYF. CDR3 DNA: TGTGCCAGCTCCCCGGACAGGAACTCCTACGAGCAGTACTTC.